What follows are 22 T cell receptor beta chains derived from one specimen sequenced in a study of vaccination and CD4 T cells after COVID-19. No antigens are known for them. Sequence data for DNA of cultured CD4+ T cells were generated by the Oncomine TCR Beta short-read assay. TCRdb reprocessed the PCR reads via MiXCR and lists one record per CDR3 protein. The data contain thousands of distinct CDR3 sequences, roughly 50% of them singletons. The treatment denotes: roughly ten-day PBMC culture with coronavirus spike peptide pools or control peptides (ViraFEST assay). The material sequenced was CD4+ T cells from blood, cultured in vitro. These receptor sequences come from a human donor who had recovered from COVID-19.

This clonotype was counted only a few times. The chain recombines TRBV10-2 with TRBJ1-2; TRBD1 matches 8 bases. This CDR3 is 16 amino acids long. CDR1 and CDR2 (germline): WSHSY, SAAADI. The ends lost 2 bases at V and 4 bases at J; junction bases unmatched: 9. The CDR3 protein is CASSERAGGAGYGYTF. In DNA, the CDR3 is TGCGCCAGCAGTGAGAGGGCAGGGGGCGCCGGCTATGGCTACACCTTC.

V gene TRBV28 combines with J gene TRBJ1-5, with a tentative D call TRBD1 (5 bases). CDR3 length: 16 amino acids. The germline CDR1 and CDR2 sequences are MDHEN and SYDVKM. Trimming removed 3 bases from V and 4 bases from J, with 16 bases in between. The CDR3 spells CASSFRPRTYNQPQHF. For the CDR3, the DNA is TGTGCCAGCAGTTTCAGGCCCAGGACATATAATCAGCCCCAGCATTTT.

This clonotype is labeled as large. This chain uses TRBV20-1 with TRBJ2-3, with 16 bases that match TRBD2. Germline trimming cut 5 bases from V and 0 bases from J; bases unmatched to any gene: 11. This CDR3 has 19 residues. CDR1 is DFQATT, CDR2 SNEGSKA, per germline (reference sequence). CDR3 sequence: CSAETRGLAGGRSTDTQYF. The CDR3 region has the DNA TGCAGTGCTGAGACTAGGGGACTAGCGGGAGGGCGTAGCACAGATACGCAGTATTTT.

The table lists this clonotype with a few counts. The chain employs TRBV7-8 and TRBJ1-2; a weak D match, TRBD1 (5 bases). CDR1 is SGHVS, CDR2 FQNEAQ, per germline. The V gene lost 4 bases and the J gene lost 4 bases, with 10 bases spanning the gap. This CDR3 is built from 13 residues. CDR3 amino acids: CASSYTGSYGYTF. CDR3 sequence (DNA): TGTGCCAGCAGCTACACAGGCAGCTATGGCTACACCTTC.

The chain uses TRBV6-1 and TRBJ1-6; no clear D. Germline CDR1 MNHNS, CDR2 SASEGT. This CDR3 has 14 amino acids. V was trimmed by 1 base and J by 8 bases, leaving 9 bases between them. The CDR3 loop reads CASSEERVYSPLHF. CDR3 nucleotides: TGTGCCAGCAGTGAAGAAAGGGTTTATTCACCCCTCCACTTT.

The genes are TRBV20-1 and TRBJ1-2; TRBD1 aligns across 10 bases. This CDR3 contains 14 residues. V dropped 6 bases and J dropped 4; count of bases not matched to a gene: 8. Germline V gives CDR1 DFQATT, CDR2 SNEGSKA (reference sequence). The CDR3 nucleotides are TGCAGTGCCCAGAGGGACAGGGGAGGCTATGGCTACACCTTC. Its protein product is CSAQRDRGGYGYTF.

This chain uses TRBV28 with TRBJ1-1, with TRBD1 as a possible D gene (5 bases). V was pared by 9 bases and J by 1 base, with 12 bases between. Germline V gene data show CDR1 as MDHEN and CDR2 as SYDVKM. The CDR3 is 13 residues long. CDR3 sequence reads: CASFDSQNTEAFF. Here the CDR3 DNA reads TGTGCCAGTTTCGACAGTCAGAACACTGAAGCTTTCTTT.

This sequence joins TRBV29-1 and TRBJ2-7, with D perhaps TRBD1 (6 bases). CDR1 is SQVTM, CDR2 ANQGSEA, per germline. This CDR3 comprises 13 residues. V lost 5 bases and J lost 5, with 16 bases in between. The CDR3: CSVRPQGLNEQYF. The CDR3 DNA reads TGCAGCGTTCGTCCTCAGGGGTTGAACGAGCAGTACTTC.

This clonotype appeared a single time. This chain joins TRBV25-1 and TRBJ1-2; TRBD1 is a possible D gene (6 bases). This CDR3 spans 11 amino acids. The germline gives CDR1 MGHDK, CDR2 SYGVNS. V was clipped by 5 bases and J by 10 bases, with 11 bases between them. In DNA, the CDR3 is TGTGCCAGCAGTACCCGGACAGACTACACCTTC. Its protein product is CASSTRTDYTF.

In this sample, this clonotype turned up a few times. This chain uses TRBV20-1 with TRBJ2-1, with TRBD2 matching 14 bases. The germline V gene encodes CDR1 DFQATT and CDR2 SNEGSKA (reference sequence). With V trimmed by 5 bases and J by 9 bases, 9 bases remained unmatched. This CDR3 is built from 15 residues. The CDR3, as DNA: TGCAGTGCTCCTGCCGGGACTAGCGGGAGTGGTGAGCAGTTCTTC. As protein: CSAPAGTSGSGEQFF.

The J gene is TRBJ1-6, the V gene TRBV19; D call uncertain. The CDR3 extends over 15 amino acids. V was pared by 1 base and J by 5 bases, with 9 bases between. The V gene's germline CDR1 is LNHDA and CDR2 SQIVND (reference sequence). The CDR3 sequence is CASSIGQNNNSPLHF. The CDR3 DNA reads as TGTGCCAGTAGTATAGGCCAGAATAATAATTCACCCCTCCACTTT.

This clonotype has just a few counts. The chain employs TRBV4-2 and TRBJ2-7; D may be TRBD1 or TRBD2 (6 bases each). CDR1 LGHNA and CDR2 YNFKEQ come from the germline V gene. The CDR3 totals 15 residues. V was trimmed by 0 bases and J by 1 base, leaving 10 bases between them. CDR3 protein: CASSQEGGRSYEQYF. As DNA, the CDR3 is TGTGCCAGCAGCCAAGAGGGGGGCAGGTCCTACGAGCAGTACTTC.

This clonotype occurred once. The CDR3 loop is CASSFFSGGNTEAFF. The DNA of the CDR3 is TGTGCCAGCAGCTTCTTCTCGGGAGGGAACACTGAAGCTTTCTTT. V and J are TRBV7-2 and TRBJ1-1; no clear D gene. Trimming pared 3 bases from V and 1 base from J, leaving 12 bases between. The germline gives CDR1 SGHTA, CDR2 FQGNSA. This CDR3 comprises 15 residues.

The chain employs TRBV28 and TRBJ2-5, with 7 bases that match TRBD2. Germline V CDR1 and CDR2: MDHEN, SYDVKM. This CDR3 spans 15 amino acids. After removal of 3 bases from V and 2 bases from J, the junction contained 6 bases not matched to a gene. For the CDR3, the DNA is TGTGCCAGCAGTTTTGGGGGAGGGGCTCAAGAGACCCAGTACTTC. This codes for CASSFGGGAQETQYF.

This rearrangement joins TRBV6-1 to TRBJ1-4; D might be TRBD1 (5 bases). Germline assignment: CDR1 MNHNS and CDR2 SASEGT. The CDR3 consists of 15 residues. V dropped 6 bases and J dropped 8 bases, with 19 bases sitting between them. The CDR3: CASSPVRGLTEKLFF. CDR3 DNA: TGTGCCAGCAGCCCGGTGAGGGGCTTGACGGAAAAACTGTTTTTT.

J is TRBJ2-1 and V is TRBV28, with D perhaps matching TRBD2 (5 bases). The ends were cut back, 8 bases at V and 9 bases at J, with 23 bases in the middle. Germline loops: CDR1 MDHEN, CDR2 SYDVKM. The CDR3 sequence is 15 residues long. The DNA of the CDR3 is TGTGCCAGCGGCTTAGGACTTTCTCTGCGTGGTGAGCAGTTCTTC. This translates into CASGLGLSLRGEQFF. Filled out from reference TRBV28 and TRBJ2-1, the complete variable domain reads DVKVTQSSRYLVKRTGEKVFLECVQDMDHENMFWYRQDPGLGLRLIYFSYDVKMKEKGDIPEGYSVSREKKERFSLILESASTNQTSMYLCASGLGLSLRGEQFFGPGTRLTVL.

By share, this clonotype counts as medium-sized. The CDR3 loop reads CASSLVPGQGSYEQYF. DNA for the CDR3: TGTGCCAGCAGCTTAGTGCCGGGACAGGGGTCCTACGAGCAGTACTTC. The chain has TRBV7-2 and TRBJ2-7, with 10 bases fitting TRBD1. Per the germline V gene, CDR1 is SGHTA and CDR2 is FQGNSA. The CDR3 runs 16 residues. The V gene end was trimmed by 1 base and the J gene end by 1 base; junction bases not matched to a gene: 4. Using reference TRBV7-2 and TRBJ2-7 for the parts outside the CDR3, the full variable domain is GAGVSQSPSNKVTEKGKDVELRCDPISGHTALYWYRQSLGQGLEFLIYFQGNSAPDKSGLPSDRFSAERTGGSVSTLTIQRTQQEDSAVYLCASSLVPGQGSYEQYFGPGTRLTVT.

This chain links TRBV28 with TRBJ2-1; TRBD2 matches 9 bases. There are 16 residues in the CDR3. The ends lost 7 bases at V and 0 bases at J; junction bases unmatched: 7. Germline lookup yields CDR1 MDHEN and CDR2 SYDVKM. CDR3 region: CASTRGLAVSYNEQFF. The CDR3 DNA reads TGTGCCAGCACCCGGGGACTAGCTGTCTCCTACAATGAGCAGTTCTTC.

V and J are TRBV30 and TRBJ1-1, with 7 nucleotides matching TRBD1. With 2 bases clipped from V and 4 bases from J, the junction kept 10 bases outside the gene matches. In germline, CDR1 is GTSNPN, CDR2 SVGIG (reference sequence). The length of the CDR3 is 15 residues. CDR3 coding DNA: TGTGCCTGGAGTTCACTCAGGGGGTCGGTCACTGAAGCTTTCTTT. Amino acid sequence: CAWSSLRGSVTEAFF.

V and J are TRBV5-1 and TRBJ2-2; TRBD2 agrees at 12 bases. The germline V gene has CDR1 SGHRS and CDR2 YFSETQ. CDR3 length: 15 amino acids. The J segment lost 5 bases and the V segment lost 4 bases, leaving 3 bases of the junction unmatched. The CDR3, as DNA: TGCGCCAGCAGCACAACTAGCGGGGGGACCGGGGAGCTGTTTTTT. Translating gives CASSTTSGGTGELFF.

The chain links TRBV12-3 or TRBV12-4 to TRBJ2-2, with D tentatively TRBD1 (5 bases). This CDR3 comprises 15 residues. V gave up 6 bases and J gave up 7 bases, with 18 bases separating them. CDR3 sequence reads: CASSLSGLRSGELFF. DNA of the CDR3: TGTGCCAGCAGCCTCTCAGGGCTTCGGAGCGGGGAGCTGTTTTTT.

The chain carries TRBV28 and TRBJ2-1; 9 bases align to TRBD1. CDR3 length equals 15 residues. CDR1 is MDHEN and CDR2 is SYDVKM in the germline V gene. After removal of 5 bases from V and 7 bases from J, the junction contained 9 bases not matched to a gene. The CDR3 sequence: CASSPNRGQRNEQFF. The CDR3 DNA sequence: TGTGCCAGCAGTCCGAACAGGGGGCAGAGGAATGAGCAGTTCTTC.